The clone carrying this T cell receptor (beta chain) was counted many times. Described time point: blood at routine non-recurrence follow-up after resection. Frozen PBMC, nontumor lung or tumor provided whole RNA, which was sequenced unsorted. TCRdb re-derived calls from the 5' RACE reads in MiXCR, one entry per CDR3 protein. The sample lists more than 25,000 distinct CDR3 sequences; under 7% were seen once. This record belongs to a study of spatial heterogeneity in lung cancer. The J segment lost 4 bases and the V segment lost 5 bases, leaving 7 bases of the junction unmatched. The CDR3 is 15 residues long. The germline CDR1 and CDR2 sequences are SGHTA and FQGNSA.

The receptor was derived from a male donor with early-stage non-small cell lung cancer. The chain is built from TRBV7-2 and TRBJ2-2, with 7 bases lining up with TRBD1. Here the sequenced sample was PBMCs, taken at follow-up. For the CDR3, the DNA is TGTGCCAGCAGCAACCGACAGGGTCTCACCGGGGAGCTGTTTTTT. Protein: CASSNRQGLTGELFF.